Listed below are T cell receptor beta chains from one sample, sequenced in a study of shared clonotypes between healthy human individuals. The method was immunoSEQ multiplex PCR; TCRdb's version includes in-frame clones alone and lacks a portion of them. The data show around 2.1 million clones, around 95% seen once. Sequenced sample: naive CD4+ T cells sorted from blood. Receptors originate from a man between 18 and 29 years old in good health. Both conserved end residues are part of each CDR3. The order of the fields is D gene, V gene, J gene, clone size, CDR3 DNA, CDR3 protein. D genes are given only for firm matches. Clone size appears in some rows only: once, few, many, or a class for an expanded clone.

TRBD1	TRBV4-3	TRBJ1-1	NA	TGCGCCAGCCGAAAGGACAGGCTGAACACTGGAGCTTTCTTT	CASRKDRLNTGAFF
NA	TRBV6-6	TRBJ1-6	NA	TGTGCCTGTTGCTCCTATAATTCACCCCTCCACTTT	CACCSYNSPLHF
NA	TRBV10-3	TRBJ2-5	few	TGTGCCATCAGTGAGTCAGGAGAGACCCAGTACTTC	CAISESGETQYF
NA	TRBV21-1	TRBJ2-2	once	TGTGCCAGCAGCCCGACAGGGCGTAAGGAGGTCGGGGAGCTGTTTTTT	CASSPTGRKEVGELFF
TRBD1	TRBV6-5	TRBJ1-2	NA	TGTGCCAGCAGTTACTTGACAGGGACGGATGGCTACACCTTC	CASSYLTGTDGYTF
NA	TRBV11-2	TRBJ1-1	NA	TGTGCCAGCAGCGTAGACATGAACACTGAAGCTTTCTTT	CASSVDMNTEAFF
TRBD1	TRBV10-1	TRBJ2-2	NA	TGCGCCAGCAGTGGTCAAACGGGACAGGGTATCACCGGGGAGCTGTTTTTT	CASSGQTGQGITGELFF
NA	TRBV30	TRBJ2-1	NA	TGTGCCTGGAGGTCCTACAATGAGCAGTTCTTC	CAWRSYNEQFF
NA	TRBV6-1	TRBJ1-1	once	TGTGCCAGCGCCCGAATCACTGTTAACACTGAAGCTTTCTTT	CASARITVNTEAFF
TRBD1	TRBV5-4	TRBJ1-1	NA	TGTGCCAGCAGCTCCCGGGACAGGACCGAAGCTTTCTTT	CASSSRDRTEAFF
NA	TRBV5-6	TRBJ1-5	NA	TGTGCCAGCAGCTTGCGGACAGTTCAGCATCAGCCCCAGCATTTT	CASSLRTVQHQPQHF
NA	TRBV10-3	TRBJ2-7	NA	TGTGCCATCAGTGGGCAGGCGGGTTACGAGCAGTACTTC	CAISGQAGYEQYF
NA	TRBV18	TRBJ2-5	NA	TGTGCCAGCTCAGCTGGGGAGACCCAGTACTTC	CASSAGETQYF
TRBD2	TRBV6-5	TRBJ2-7	NA	TGTGCCAGTAACCAAGCGGGAGGCTCCTACGAGCAGTACTTC	CASNQAGGSYEQYF
TRBD2	TRBV6-1	TRBJ2-5	NA	TGTGCCAGCACTAGATCTAGCGGGATTAGGGAGACCCAGTACTTC	CASTRSSGIRETQYF
NA	TRBV7-9	TRBJ1-4	NA	TGTGCCAGCAGCCTATCAGGGGAAAAACTGTTTTTT	CASSLSGEKLFF
NA	TRBV19	TRBJ1-2	NA	TGTGCCAGTAGTATCTCGCATGGACAATCGGGTGGCTACACCTTC	CASSISHGQSGGYTF
NA	TRBV7-2	TRBJ2-5	NA	TGTGCCAGCAGTCGAGCGGTCGGGAGACAAGAGACCCAGTACTTC	CASSRAVGRQETQYF
NA	TRBV28	TRBJ1-6	once	TGTGCCAGCAGTTTGATGGGGGCCAATAATTCACCCCTCCACTTT	CASSLMGANNSPLHF
NA	TRBV5-1	TRBJ1-1	once	TGCGCCAGCAGCAGTATACAGGGAGAAAAAGCTTTCTTT	CASSSIQGEKAFF
NA	TRBV7-3	TRBJ2-1	NA	TGTGCCAGCAGCTTATGGGGGGCCTACAATGAGCAGTTCTTC	CASSLWGAYNEQFF
NA	TRBV6-6	TRBJ1-3	few	TGTGCCAGCAGTTACGGGGGAAACACCATATATTTT	CASSYGGNTIYF
NA	TRBV5-1	TRBJ1-3	NA	TGCGCCAGCAGCCTACACCGGGGCCCTGGAAACACCATATATTTT	CASSLHRGPGNTIYF
NA	TRBV5-6	TRBJ2-5	once	TGTGCCAGCAGTCGGGGCCAAGAGACCCAGTACTTC	CASSRGQETQYF
TRBD2	TRBV4-1	TRBJ2-5	NA	TGCGCCAGCAGCCCCAGGACTAGCGGGGGCGAGACCCAGTACTTC	CASSPRTSGGETQYF
NA	TRBV28	TRBJ1-3	NA	TGTGCCAGCAGTTCCCGGTCTTCCGGAAACACCATATATTTT	CASSSRSSGNTIYF
TRBD2	TRBV5-1	TRBJ2-2	NA	TGCGCCAGCAGCTTGATAGCGGGGAACACCGGGGAGCTGTTTTTT	CASSLIAGNTGELFF
NA	TRBV27	TRBJ2-2	NA	TGTGCCAGCAGTTATTGGCCGCCCACCGGGGAGCTGTTTTTT	CASSYWPPTGELFF
NA	TRBV7-9	TRBJ2-7	NA	TGTGCCAGCAGCTTAGGGATGGGATGGGGCTGGGGCTTC	CASSLGMGWGWGF
NA	TRBV9	TRBJ1-2	NA	TGTGCCAGCAGCGTGGGACTCACAGGGAAAGGAGGCTACACCTTC	CASSVGLTGKGGYTF
TRBD1	TRBV11-2	TRBJ2-4	NA	TGTGCCAGCAGCTTAGAAGGGGGCCTAGCCAAAAACATTCAGTACTTC	CASSLEGGLAKNIQYF
NA	TRBV30	TRBJ1-4	NA	TGTGCCTGGAGTGTCGGGGGTAGTTTGGCAACTAATGAAAAACTGTTTTTT	CAWSVGGSLATNEKLFF
TRBD1	TRBV9	TRBJ2-5	NA	TGTGCCAGCAGCGTAGCTGACAGGGTGAAAGAGACCCAGTACTTC	CASSVADRVKETQYF
NA	TRBV4-2	TRBJ1-4	NA	TGTGCCAGCAGCCAAGACCTTTGGGGAACGGCAACTAATGAAAAACTGTTTTTT	CASSQDLWGTATNEKLFF
NA	TRBV4-3	TRBJ2-1	NA	TGCGCCAGCAGCACAAGTTTCTCGGGACTCGACAATGAGCAGTTCTTC	CASSTSFSGLDNEQFF
NA	TRBV5-1	TRBJ1-1	once	TGCGCCAGCCGGCGCCACAGTGACACTGAAGCTTTCTTT	CASRRHSDTEAFF
TRBD1	TRBV5-4	TRBJ2-7	NA	TGTGCCAGCAGCGACCGGGACAGGGGGAAGACGGGTTACGAGCAGTACTTC	CASSDRDRGKTGYEQYF
NA	TRBV10-3	TRBJ2-7	NA	TGTGCCATCAGTGACGGGACACAGAGTCCCTACGAGCAGTACTTC	CAISDGTQSPYEQYF
NA	TRBV10-3	TRBJ1-1	NA	TGTGCCATCAGTCCCGGACCGAACGGACGGGCTTTCTTT	CAISPGPNGRAFF
TRBD1	TRBV30	TRBJ2-6	NA	TGTGCCAGGAGTGAGTGGACAGGGGTCGGGGCCAACGTCCTGACTTTC	CARSEWTGVGANVLTF
TRBD1	TRBV29-1	TRBJ2-7	NA	TGCAGCGTTCAAACAGGGGCCTACGAGCAGTACTTC	CSVQTGAYEQYF
NA	TRBV9	TRBJ1-2	NA	TGTGCCAGCAGCGCCCGCTGGGGCGGCTACACCTTC	CASSARWGGYTF
TRBD1	TRBV6-1	TRBJ2-7	NA	TGTGCCAGCAGACGGGACAGCAACTACGAGCAGTACTTC	CASRRDSNYEQYF
TRBD2	TRBV10-3	TRBJ2-5	NA	TGTGCCATCAGTGAGAGCGGGAGGATGGGAGAAACCCAGTACTTC	CAISESGRMGETQYF
NA	TRBV2	TRBJ1-6	NA	TGTGCCAGCAGTGAACTGGGAGGGGACTATAATTCACCCCTCCACTTT	CASSELGGDYNSPLHF
TRBD1	TRBV6-5	TRBJ1-2	few	TGTGCCAGCAGTTACGGGACAGGGGGCTATGGCTACACCTTC	CASSYGTGGYGYTF
NA	TRBV7-8	TRBJ2-3	NA	TGTGCCAGCAGAGGATCAGATACGCAGTATTTT	CASRGSDTQYF
TRBD1	TRBV5-4	TRBJ1-6	once	TGTGCCAGCAGACCGGGACAGGGTAGATCACCCCTCCACTTT	CASRPGQGRSPLHF
TRBD1	TRBV10-2	TRBJ1-4	NA	TGCGCCAGCAGTGAGACAGGGGGCCATGAAAAACTGTTTTTT	CASSETGGHEKLFF
TRBD2	TRBV28	TRBJ2-7	NA	TGTGCCAGCAGTCTTAGCGGGGGGGCGCATGAGCAGTACTTC	CASSLSGGAHEQYF
TRBD2	TRBV4-1	TRBJ2-7	NA	TGCGCCAGCAGCCACGGGACTAGCGGGGGTTTCTACGAGCAGTACTTC	CASSHGTSGGFYEQYF